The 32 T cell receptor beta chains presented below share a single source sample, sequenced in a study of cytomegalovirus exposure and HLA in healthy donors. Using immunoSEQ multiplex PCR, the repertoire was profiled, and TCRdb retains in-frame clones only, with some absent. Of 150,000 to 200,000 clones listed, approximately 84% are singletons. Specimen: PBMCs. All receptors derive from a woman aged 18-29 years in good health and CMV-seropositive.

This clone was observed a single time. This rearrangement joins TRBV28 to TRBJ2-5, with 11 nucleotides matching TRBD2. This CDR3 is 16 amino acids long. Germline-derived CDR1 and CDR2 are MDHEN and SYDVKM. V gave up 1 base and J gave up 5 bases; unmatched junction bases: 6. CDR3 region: CASSLYVAGGLETQYF. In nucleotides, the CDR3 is TGTGCCAGCAGTTTATACGTAGCGGGGGGGCTGGAGACCCAGTACTTC.

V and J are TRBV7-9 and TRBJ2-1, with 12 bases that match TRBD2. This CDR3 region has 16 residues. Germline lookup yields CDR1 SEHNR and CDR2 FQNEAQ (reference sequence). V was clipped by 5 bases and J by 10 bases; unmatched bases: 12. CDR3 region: CASSPASGGAAGEQFF. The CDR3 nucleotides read TGTGCCAGCAGCCCCGCTAGCGGGGGGGCCGCAGGAGAGCAGTTCTTC. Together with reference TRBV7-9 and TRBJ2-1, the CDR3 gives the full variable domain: DTGVSQNPRHKITKRGQNVTFRCDPISEHNRLYWYRQTLGQGPEFLTYFQNEAQLEKSRLLSDRFSAERPKGSFSTLEIQRTEQGDSAMYLCASSPASGGAAGEQFFGPGTRLTVL.

CDR3: CASSHSRDRNQPQHF. CDR3 in DNA: TGCGCCAGCAGCCATTCCCGGGACAGAAATCAGCCCCAGCATTTT. The chain links TRBV4-1 to TRBJ1-5, with 7 nucleotides matching TRBD1. V dropped 3 bases and J dropped 4; count of bases not matched to a gene: 6. The CDR3 has 15 residues. From germline, CDR1 is MGHRA and CDR2 YSYEKL.

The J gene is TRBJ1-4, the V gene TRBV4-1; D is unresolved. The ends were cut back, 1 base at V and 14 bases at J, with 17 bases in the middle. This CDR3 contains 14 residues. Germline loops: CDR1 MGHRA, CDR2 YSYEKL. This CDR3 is CASSQVGRRAGLFF. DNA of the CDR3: TGCGCCAGCAGCCAAGTTGGTCGTAGGGCGGGCCTGTTTTTT.

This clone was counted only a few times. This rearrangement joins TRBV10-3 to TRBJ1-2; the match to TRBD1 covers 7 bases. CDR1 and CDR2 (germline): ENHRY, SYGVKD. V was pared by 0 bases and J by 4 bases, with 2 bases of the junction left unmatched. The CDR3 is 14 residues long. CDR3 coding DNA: TGTGCCATCAGTGAGTCAGGGGGCGCCTATGGCTACACCTTC. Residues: CAISESGGAYGYTF.

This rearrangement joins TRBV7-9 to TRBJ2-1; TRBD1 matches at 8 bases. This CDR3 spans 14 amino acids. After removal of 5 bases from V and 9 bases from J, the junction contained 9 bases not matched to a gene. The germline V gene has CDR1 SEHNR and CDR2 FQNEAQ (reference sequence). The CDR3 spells CASSLRDRKGEQFF. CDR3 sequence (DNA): TGTGCCAGCAGCCTCCGGGACAGGAAGGGTGAGCAGTTCTTC.

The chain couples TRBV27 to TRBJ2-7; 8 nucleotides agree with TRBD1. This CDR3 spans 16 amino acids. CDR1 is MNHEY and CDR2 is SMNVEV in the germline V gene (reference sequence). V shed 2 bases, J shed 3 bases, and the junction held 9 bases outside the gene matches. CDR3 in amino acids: CASSLGDRISNYEQYF. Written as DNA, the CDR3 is TGTGCCAGCAGTTTAGGGGACAGGATTTCAAACTACGAGCAGTACTTC.

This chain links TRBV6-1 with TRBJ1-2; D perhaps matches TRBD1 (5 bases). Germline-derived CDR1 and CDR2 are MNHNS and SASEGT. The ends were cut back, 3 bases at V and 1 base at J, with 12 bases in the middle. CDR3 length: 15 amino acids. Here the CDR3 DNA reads TGTGCCAGCAGTGAGGGGGGAGGCGGTAACTATGGCTACACCTTC. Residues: CASSEGGGGNYGYTF.

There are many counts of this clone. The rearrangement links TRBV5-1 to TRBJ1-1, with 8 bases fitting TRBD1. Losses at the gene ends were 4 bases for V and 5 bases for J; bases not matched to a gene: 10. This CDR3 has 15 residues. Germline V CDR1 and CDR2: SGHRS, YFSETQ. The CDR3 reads CASSTNGQGRTEAFF. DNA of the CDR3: TGCGCCAGCAGCACAAATGGACAGGGAAGAACTGAAGCTTTCTTT.

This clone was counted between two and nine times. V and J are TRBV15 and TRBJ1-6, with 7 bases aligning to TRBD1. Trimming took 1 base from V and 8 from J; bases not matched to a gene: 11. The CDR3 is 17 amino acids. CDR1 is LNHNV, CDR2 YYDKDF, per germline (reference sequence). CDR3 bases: TGTGCCACCAGCAGAGGTATGAGGGGGCTTCACGATTCACCCCTCCACTTT. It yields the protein CATSRGMRGLHDSPLHF.

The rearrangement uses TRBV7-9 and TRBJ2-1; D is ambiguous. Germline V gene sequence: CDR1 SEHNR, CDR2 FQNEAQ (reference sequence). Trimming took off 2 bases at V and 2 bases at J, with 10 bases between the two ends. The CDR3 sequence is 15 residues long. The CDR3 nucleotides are TGTGCCAGCAGCTTATCAGAGACAACCTACAATGAGCAGTTCTTC. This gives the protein CASSLSETTYNEQFF.

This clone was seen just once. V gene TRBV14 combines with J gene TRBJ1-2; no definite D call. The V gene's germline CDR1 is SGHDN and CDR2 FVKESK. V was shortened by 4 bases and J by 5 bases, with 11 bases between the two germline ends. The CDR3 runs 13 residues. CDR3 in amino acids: CASSPLSGYGYTF. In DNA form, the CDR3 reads TGTGCCAGCAGCCCTTTAAGCGGATATGGCTACACCTTC.

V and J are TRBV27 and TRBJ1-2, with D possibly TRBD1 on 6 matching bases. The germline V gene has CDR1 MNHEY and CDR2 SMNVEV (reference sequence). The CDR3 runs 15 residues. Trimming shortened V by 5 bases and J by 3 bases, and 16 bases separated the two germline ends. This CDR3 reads CASSPPGQTHYGYTF. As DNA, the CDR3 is TGTGCCAGCAGTCCGCCGGGACAAACCCACTATGGCTACACCTTC.

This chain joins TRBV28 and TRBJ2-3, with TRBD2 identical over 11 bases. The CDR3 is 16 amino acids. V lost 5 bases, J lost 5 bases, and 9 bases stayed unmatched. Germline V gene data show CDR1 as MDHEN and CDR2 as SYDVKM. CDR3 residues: CASSRSGGGGGDTQYF. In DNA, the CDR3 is TGTGCCAGCAGTCGTAGCGGGGGGGGAGGTGGAGATACGCAGTATTTT. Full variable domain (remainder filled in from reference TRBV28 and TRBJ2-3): DVKVTQSSRYLVKRTGEKVFLECVQDMDHENMFWYRQDPGLGLRLIYFSYDVKMKEKGDIPEGYSVSREKKERFSLILESASTNQTSMYLCASSRSGGGGGDTQYFGPGTRLTVL.

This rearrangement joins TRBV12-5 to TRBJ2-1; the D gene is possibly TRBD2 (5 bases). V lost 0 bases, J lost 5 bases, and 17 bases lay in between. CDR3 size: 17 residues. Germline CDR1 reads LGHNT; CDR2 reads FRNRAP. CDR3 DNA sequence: TGTGCTAGTGGTTTGGTATTGGGAGATCGAACCAACAATGAGCAGTTCTTC. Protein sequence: CASGLVLGDRTNNEQFF.

The CDR3 DNA reads TGCGCCAGCAGTAGGACTAGCGGGGCCTTTAGCACAGATACGCAGTATTTT. Its protein product is CASSRTSGAFSTDTQYF. V and J are TRBV4-1 and TRBJ2-3; TRBD2 matches at 12 bases. The CDR3 has 17 amino acids. Germline V gene sequence: CDR1 MGHRA, CDR2 YSYEKL. The V and J ends lost 6 bases and 0 bases, in that order; junction bases with no gene match: 7.

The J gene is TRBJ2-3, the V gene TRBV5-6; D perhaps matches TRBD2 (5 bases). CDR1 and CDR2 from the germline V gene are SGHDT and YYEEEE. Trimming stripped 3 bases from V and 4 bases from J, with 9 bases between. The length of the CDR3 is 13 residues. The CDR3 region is CASSYGSSDTQYF. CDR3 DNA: TGTGCCAGCAGCTATGGGAGTTCAGATACGCAGTATTTT.

The CDR3 here is CASQYGGQGTDTQYF. The CDR3 DNA sequence: TGTGCCTCCCAGTACGGCGGACAGGGTACAGATACGCAGTATTTT. V usage is TRBV13 and J usage is TRBJ2-3, with 8 bases fitting TRBD1. V gave up 11 bases and J gave up 3 bases; unmatched junction bases: 13. The germline gives CDR1 PRHDT, CDR2 FYEKMQ (reference sequence). The length of the CDR3 is 15 residues.

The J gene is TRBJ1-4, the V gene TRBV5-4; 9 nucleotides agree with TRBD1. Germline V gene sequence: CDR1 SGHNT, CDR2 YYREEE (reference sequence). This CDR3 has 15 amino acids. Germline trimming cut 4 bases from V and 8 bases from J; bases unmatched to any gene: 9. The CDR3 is CASSPVGDREEKLFF. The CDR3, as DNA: TGTGCCAGCAGCCCGGTCGGGGACAGGGAGGAAAAACTGTTTTTT.

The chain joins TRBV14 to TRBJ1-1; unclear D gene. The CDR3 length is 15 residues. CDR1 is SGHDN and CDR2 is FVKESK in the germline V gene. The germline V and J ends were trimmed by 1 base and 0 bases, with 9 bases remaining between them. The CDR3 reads CASSQVRGMNTEAFF. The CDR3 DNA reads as TGTGCCAGCAGCCAAGTCCGGGGTATGAACACTGAAGCTTTCTTT.

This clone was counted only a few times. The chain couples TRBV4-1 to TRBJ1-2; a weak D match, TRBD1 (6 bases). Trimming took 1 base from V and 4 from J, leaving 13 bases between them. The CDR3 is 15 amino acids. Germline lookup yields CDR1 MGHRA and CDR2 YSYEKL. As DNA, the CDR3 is TGCGCCAGCAGCCAAGGACCGGGACAAATCTATGGCTACACCTTC. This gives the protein CASSQGPGQIYGYTF.

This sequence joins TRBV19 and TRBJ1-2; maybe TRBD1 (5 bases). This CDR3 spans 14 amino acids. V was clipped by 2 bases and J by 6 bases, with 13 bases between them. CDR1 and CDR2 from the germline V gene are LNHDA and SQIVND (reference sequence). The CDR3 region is CASSIIGTGNGYTF. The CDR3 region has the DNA TGTGCCAGTAGTATAATTGGCACAGGAAATGGCTACACCTTC.

The CDR3 nucleotides are TGTGCCAGCAGCTCGGCACAGGCTCCCCTCCACTTT. Translation: CASSSAQAPLHF. This sequence joins TRBV7-2 and TRBJ1-6; D might be TRBD1 (5 bases). The CDR3 extends over 12 amino acids. Germline V CDR1 and CDR2: SGHTA, FQGNSA. The V and J ends lost 4 bases and 13 bases respectively, with 11 bases between them. The full variable domain, its missing parts supplied by reference TRBV7-2 and TRBJ1-6, is GAGVSQSPSNKVTEKGKDVELRCDPISGHTALYWYRQSLGQGLEFLIYFQGNSAPDKSGLPSDRFSAERTGGSVSTLTIQRTQQEDSAVYLCASSSAQAPLHFGNGTRLTVT.

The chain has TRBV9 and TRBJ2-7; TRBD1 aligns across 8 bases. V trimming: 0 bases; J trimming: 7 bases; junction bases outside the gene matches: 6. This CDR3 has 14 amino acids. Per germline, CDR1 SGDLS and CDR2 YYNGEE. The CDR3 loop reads CASSVVETGEEQYF. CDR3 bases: TGTGCCAGCAGCGTAGTCGAGACAGGGGAGGAGCAGTACTTC.

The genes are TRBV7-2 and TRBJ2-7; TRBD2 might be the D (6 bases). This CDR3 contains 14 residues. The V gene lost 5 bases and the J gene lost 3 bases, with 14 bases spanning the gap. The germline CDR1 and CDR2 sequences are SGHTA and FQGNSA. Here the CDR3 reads CASSPQQAGYEQYF. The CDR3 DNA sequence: TGTGCCAGCAGCCCCCAACAAGCGGGCTACGAGCAGTACTTC.

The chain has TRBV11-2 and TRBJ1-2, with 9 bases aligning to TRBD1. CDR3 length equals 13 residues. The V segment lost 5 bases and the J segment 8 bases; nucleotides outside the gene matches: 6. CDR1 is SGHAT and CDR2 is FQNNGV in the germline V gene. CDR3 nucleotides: TGTGCCAGCAGCATTACAGGGGGCCAAGGCTACACCTTC. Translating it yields CASSITGGQGYTF.

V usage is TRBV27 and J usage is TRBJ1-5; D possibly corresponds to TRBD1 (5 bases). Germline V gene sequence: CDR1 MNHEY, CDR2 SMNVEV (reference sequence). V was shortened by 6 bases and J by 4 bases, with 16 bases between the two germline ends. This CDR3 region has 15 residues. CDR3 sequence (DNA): TGTGCCAGCAGACCCGGGGGGGGTGGGAATCAGCCCCAGCATTTT. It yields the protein CASRPGGGGNQPQHF.

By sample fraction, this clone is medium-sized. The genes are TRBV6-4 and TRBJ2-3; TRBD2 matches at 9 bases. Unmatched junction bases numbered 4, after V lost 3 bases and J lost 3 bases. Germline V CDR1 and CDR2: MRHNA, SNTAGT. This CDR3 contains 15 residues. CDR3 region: CASSEASGDTDTQYF. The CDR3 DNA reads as TGTGCCAGCAGTGAGGCTAGCGGGGATACAGATACGCAGTATTTT.

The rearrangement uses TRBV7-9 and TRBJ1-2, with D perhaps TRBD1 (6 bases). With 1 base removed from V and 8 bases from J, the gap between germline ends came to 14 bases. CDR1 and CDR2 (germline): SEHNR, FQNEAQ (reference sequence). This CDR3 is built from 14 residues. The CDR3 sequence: CASSLGDKGKGYTF. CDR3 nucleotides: TGTGCCAGCAGCTTAGGGGACAAGGGAAAAGGCTACACCTTC.

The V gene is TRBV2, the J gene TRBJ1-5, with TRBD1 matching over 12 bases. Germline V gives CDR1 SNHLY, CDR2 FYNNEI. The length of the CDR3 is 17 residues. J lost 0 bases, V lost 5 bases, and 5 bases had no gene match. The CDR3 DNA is TGTGCCAGCAGTACCGGGACAGGGGGCTATAGCAATCAGCCCCAGCATTTT. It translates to CASSTGTGGYSNQPQHF.

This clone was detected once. The CDR3 loop reads CASSPPQGSGNTIYF. Here the CDR3 DNA reads TGTGCCAGCAGCCCCCCCCAGGGCTCTGGAAACACCATATATTTT. The gene calls are TRBV5-4 and TRBJ1-3; tentative D call: TRBD1 (5 bases). CDR1 and CDR2 from the germline V gene are SGHNT and YYREEE (reference sequence). V was shortened by 4 bases and J by 0 bases, with 11 bases between the two germline ends. The CDR3 consists of 15 residues.

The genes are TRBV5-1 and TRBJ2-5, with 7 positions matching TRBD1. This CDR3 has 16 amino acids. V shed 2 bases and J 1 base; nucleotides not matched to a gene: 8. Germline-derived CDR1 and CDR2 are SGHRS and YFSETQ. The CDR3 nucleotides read TGCGCCAGCAGCTTCCGGGACAGAGGAGCCCAAGAGACCCAGTACTTC. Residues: CASSFRDRGAQETQYF.